These T cell receptor beta chains were read from a single sample in a study of shared clonotypes between healthy human individuals. The data were produced by immunoSEQ multiplex PCR, yet TCRdb's version contains in-frame clones alone and is incomplete. The repertoire holds hundreds of thousands of clones, with 96% as singletons. Specimen: naive CD4+ T cells sorted from blood. These TCRs come from a woman in her twenties or thirties in good health. The CDR3 runs from the conserved cysteine through the conserved F or W. D genes are given only for firm matches. Size is omitted from some rows. Given values are once, few, many or a class for expanded clones.

few	-	TRBJ1-1	TRBV28	CASSLWNTEAFF	TGTGCCAGCAGTTTATGGAACACTGAAGCTTTCTTT
-	-	TRBJ2-1	TRBV5-1	CASSFRDSVKTEQFF	TGCGCCAGCAGCTTCCGGGACTCGGTAAAAACGGAGCAGTTCTTC
-	-	TRBJ2-5	TRBV10-2	CASSHSKETQYF	TGCGCCAGCAGCCACAGCAAAGAGACCCAGTACTTC
-	TRBD1	TRBJ1-6	TRBV19	CASSSTDRAYSPLHF	TGTGCCAGTAGTTCCACGGACAGGGCTTATTCACCCCTCCACTTT
-	-	TRBJ2-3	TRBV5-4	CASSSGPDTQYF	TGTGCCAGCAGCTCCGGTCCAGATACGCAGTATTTT
-	TRBD1	TRBJ1-2	TRBV2	CASSAGQGANGYTF	TGTGCCAGCAGTGCGGGACAGGGGGCTAATGGCTACACCTTC
once	-	TRBJ1-1	TRBV5-5	CASSFAQNTEAFF	TGTGCCAGCAGCTTTGCACAGAACACTGAAGCTTTCTTT
-	-	TRBJ1-5	TRBV5-1	CASSLAGSRGAYSNQPQHF	TGCGCCAGCAGCTTGGCGGGCTCTCGGGGGGCCTATAGCAATCAGCCCCAGCATTTT
-	-	TRBJ2-1	TRBV28	CASSPRLGGNEQFF	TGTGCCAGCAGTCCTCGACTAGGGGGTAATGAGCAGTTCTTC
-	-	TRBJ1-4	TRBV7-2	CASSSRATNEKLFF	TGTGCCAGCAGCTCTAGGGCAACTAATGAAAAACTGTTTTTT
-	TRBD2	TRBJ2-7	TRBV7-9	CASSGLAEAYEQYF	TGTGCCAGCAGCGGACTAGCGGAGGCCTACGAGCAGTACTTC
-	TRBD2	TRBJ2-3	TRBV10-1	CASSVVREGTDTQYF	TGCGCCAGCAGTGTGGTGCGGGAGGGGACAGATACGCAGTATTTT
-	-	TRBJ1-1	TRBV4-1	CASSQDGDTEAFF	TGCGCCAGCAGCCAAGACGGGGACACTGAAGCTTTCTTT
-	-	TRBJ1-2	TRBV7-8	CASSEGRGEGYTF	TGTGCCAGCAGCGAAGGACGGGGTGAAGGCTACACCTTC
-	TRBD2	TRBJ2-1	TRBV19	CASSILAGAREQFF	TGTGCCAGTAGTATACTGGCGGGAGCGAGAGAGCAGTTCTTC
once	TRBD2	TRBJ2-7	TRBV5-1	CASSTGGWEGLGYEQYF	TGCGCCAGCAGCACGGGCGGTTGGGAGGGATTGGGATACGAGCAGTACTTC
-	-	TRBJ2-5	TRBV11-3	CASSLGPAGSQETQYF	TGTGCCAGCAGCTTAGGGCCGGCGGGTTCCCAAGAGACCCAGTACTTC
-	-	TRBJ1-6	TRBV7-9	CASSHDNSPLHF	TGTGCCAGCAGCCATGATAATTCACCCCTCCACTTT
few	TRBD2	TRBJ2-1	TRBV2	CASSGTSVRQFF	TGTGCCAGCAGTGGGACTAGCGTGCGGCAGTTCTTC
-	TRBD2	TRBJ2-7	TRBV6-1	CASSEASGLYEQYF	TGTGCCAGCAGTGAGGCTAGCGGGCTATACGAGCAGTACTTC
-	-	TRBJ2-2	TRBV7-9	CASSLQFLNTGELFF	TGTGCCAGCAGCTTGCAGTTCCTGAACACCGGGGAGCTGTTTTTT
-	TRBD2	TRBJ2-7	TRBV7-3	CASSLGTSGYTYEQYF	TGTGCCAGCAGCTTAGGGACTAGCGGATATACCTACGAGCAGTACTTC
-	-	TRBJ2-7	TRBV21-1	CASSKRVQGLPYEQYF	TGTGCCAGCAGCAAAAGGGTACAGGGGCTTCCCTACGAGCAGTACTTC
few	-	TRBJ1-5	TRBV2	CASSGSRGTSNQPQHF	TGTGCCAGCAGTGGTTCGCGGGGGACTAGCAATCAGCCCCAGCATTTT
-	-	TRBJ2-7	TRBV11-2	CASSSPPQGVYEQYF	TGTGCCAGCAGCTCCCCGCCCCAGGGCGTCTACGAGCAGTACTTC
-	TRBD1	TRBJ1-4	TRBV18	CASSGLWTGAGEKLFF	TGTGCCAGCTCCGGACTCTGGACAGGGGCGGGTGAAAAACTGTTTTTT
-	-	TRBJ1-2	TRBV28	CASSLDSNYGYTF	TGTGCCAGCAGTTTAGACAGTAACTATGGCTACACCTTC
-	-	TRBJ1-3	TRBV5-4	CASSLGGSSGNTIYF	TGTGCCAGCAGCTTGGGAGGCAGCTCTGGAAACACCATATATTTT
-	TRBD2	TRBJ2-7	TRBV7-9	CASSGTTVSEQYF	TGTGCCAGCAGCGGGACTACTGTTAGCGAGCAGTACTTC
-	-	TRBJ1-1	TRBV29-1	CSYKWGAKHTEAFF	TGCAGCTATAAATGGGGGGCGAAGCACACTGAAGCTTTCTTT
-	-	TRBJ2-7	TRBV2	CASSEAPSSYEQYF	TGTGCCAGCAGTGAGGCTCCTAGCTCCTACGAGCAGTACTTC
-	-	TRBJ2-5	TRBV6-6	CASKVSRGQETQYF	TGTGCCAGCAAAGTCTCGCGGGGCCAAGAGACCCAGTACTTC
-	TRBD2	TRBJ2-7	TRBV11-2	CASRYTSGPSYEQYF	TGTGCCAGCAGATACACTAGCGGCCCCTCCTACGAGCAGTACTTC
once	-	TRBJ2-5	TRBV5-1	CASSLVVAPQETQYF	TGCGCCAGCAGCTTGGTTGTCGCGCCCCAAGAGACCCAGTACTTC